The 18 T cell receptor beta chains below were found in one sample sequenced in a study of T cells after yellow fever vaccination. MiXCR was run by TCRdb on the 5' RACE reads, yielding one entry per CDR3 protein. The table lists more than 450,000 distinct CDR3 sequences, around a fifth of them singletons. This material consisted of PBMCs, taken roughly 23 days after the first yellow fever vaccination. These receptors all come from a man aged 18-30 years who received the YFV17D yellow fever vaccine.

The CDR3 coding sequence is TGCGCCAGCAGCTTATGGTCCCTCCGGTCTGAGCAGTACTTC. This sequence encodes CASSLWSLRSEQYF. The chain combines TRBV5-1 with TRBJ2-7, with D unclear. Trimming stripped 2 bases from V and 7 bases from J, with 16 bases between. The germline V gene encodes CDR1 SGHRS and CDR2 YFSETQ. CDR3 length: 14 residues. Supplemented by reference TRBV5-1 and TRBJ2-7, the full variable domain reads KAGVTQTPRYLIKTRGQQVTLSCSPISGHRSVSWYQQTPGQGLQFLFEYFSETQRNKGNFPGRFSGRQFSNSRSEMNVSTLELGDSALYLCASSLWSLRSEQYFGPGTRLTVT.

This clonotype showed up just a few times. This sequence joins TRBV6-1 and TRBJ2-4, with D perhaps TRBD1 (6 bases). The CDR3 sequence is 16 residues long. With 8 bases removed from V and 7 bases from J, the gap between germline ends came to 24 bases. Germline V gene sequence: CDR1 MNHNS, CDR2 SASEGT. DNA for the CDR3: TGTGCCAGCTCATCGTTACAGGGTTCAGGGTGGAACATTCAGTACTTC. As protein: CASSSLQGSGWNIQYF.

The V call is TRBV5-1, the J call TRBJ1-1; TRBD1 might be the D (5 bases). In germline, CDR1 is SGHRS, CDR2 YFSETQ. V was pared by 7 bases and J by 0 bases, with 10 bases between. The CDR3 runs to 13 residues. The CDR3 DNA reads TGCGCCAGCTGGGCGGGACTGAACACTGAAGCTTTCTTT. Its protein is CASWAGLNTEAFF.

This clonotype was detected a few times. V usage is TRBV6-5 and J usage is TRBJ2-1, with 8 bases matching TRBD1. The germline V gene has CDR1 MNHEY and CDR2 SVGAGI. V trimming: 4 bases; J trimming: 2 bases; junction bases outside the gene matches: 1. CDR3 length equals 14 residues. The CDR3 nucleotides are TGTGCCAGCAGTTCCAGGGGGCCCTACAATGAGCAGTTCTTC. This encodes CASSSRGPYNEQFF.

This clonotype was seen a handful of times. CDR3 in amino acids: CASSLYRFRDRRETQYF. CDR3 bases: TGTGCCAGCAGCTTATATAGGTTTCGAGACAGGAGAGAGACCCAGTACTTC. The chain employs TRBV7-8 and TRBJ2-5; D is possibly TRBD1 (6 bases). Per the germline V gene, CDR1 is SGHVS and CDR2 is FQNEAQ. V was trimmed by 2 bases and J by 4 bases, leaving 20 bases between them. This CDR3 region has 17 residues.

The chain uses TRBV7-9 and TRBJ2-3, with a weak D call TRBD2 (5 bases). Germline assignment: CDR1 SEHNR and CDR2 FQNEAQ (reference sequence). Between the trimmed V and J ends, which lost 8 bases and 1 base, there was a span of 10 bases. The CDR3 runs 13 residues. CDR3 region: CASGDSGTDTQYF. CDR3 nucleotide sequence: TGTGCCAGCGGGGATAGCGGCACAGATACGCAGTATTTT.

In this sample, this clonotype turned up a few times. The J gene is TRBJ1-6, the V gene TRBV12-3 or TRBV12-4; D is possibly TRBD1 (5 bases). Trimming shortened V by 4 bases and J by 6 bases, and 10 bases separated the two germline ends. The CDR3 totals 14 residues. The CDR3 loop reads CASSSDGTNSPLHF. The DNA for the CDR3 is TGTGCCAGCAGTTCGGACGGGACTAATTCACCCCTCCACTTT.

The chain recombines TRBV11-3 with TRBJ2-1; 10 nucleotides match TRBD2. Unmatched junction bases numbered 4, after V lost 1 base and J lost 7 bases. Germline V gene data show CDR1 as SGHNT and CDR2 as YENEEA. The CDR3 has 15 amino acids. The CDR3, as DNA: TGTGCCAGCAGCTTAGTAGCGGGGGGCTCGAATGAGCAGTTCTTC. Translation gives CASSLVAGGSNEQFF.

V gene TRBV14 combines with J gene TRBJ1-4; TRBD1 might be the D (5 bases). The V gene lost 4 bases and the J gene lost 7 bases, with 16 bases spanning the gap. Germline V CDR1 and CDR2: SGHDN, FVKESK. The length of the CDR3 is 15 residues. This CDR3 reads CASSLGTSMAEKLFF. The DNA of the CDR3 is TGTGCCAGCAGCCTCGGGACCTCAATGGCTGAAAAACTGTTTTTT.

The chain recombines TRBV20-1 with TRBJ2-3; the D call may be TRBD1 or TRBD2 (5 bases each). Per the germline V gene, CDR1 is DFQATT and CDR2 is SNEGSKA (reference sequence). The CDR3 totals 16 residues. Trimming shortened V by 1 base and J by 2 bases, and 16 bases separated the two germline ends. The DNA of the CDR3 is TGCAGTGCTAGAGTCCCGGGGCGACGACCCACAGATACGCAGTATTTT. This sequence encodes CSARVPGRRPTDTQYF.

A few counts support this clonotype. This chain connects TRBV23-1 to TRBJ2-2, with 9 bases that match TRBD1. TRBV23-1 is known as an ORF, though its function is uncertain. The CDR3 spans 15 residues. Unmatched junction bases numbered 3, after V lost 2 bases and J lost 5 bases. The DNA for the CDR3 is TGCGCCAGCAGTCAAGCGACAGGGGGGACCGGGGAGCTGTTTTTT. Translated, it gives CASSQATGGTGELFF.

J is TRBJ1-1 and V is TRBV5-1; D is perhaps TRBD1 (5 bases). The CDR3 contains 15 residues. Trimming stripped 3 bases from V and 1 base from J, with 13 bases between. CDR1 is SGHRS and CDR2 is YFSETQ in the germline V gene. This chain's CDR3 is CASSSTPTANTEAFF. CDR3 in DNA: TGCGCCAGCAGCTCTACTCCGACAGCGAACACTGAAGCTTTCTTT.

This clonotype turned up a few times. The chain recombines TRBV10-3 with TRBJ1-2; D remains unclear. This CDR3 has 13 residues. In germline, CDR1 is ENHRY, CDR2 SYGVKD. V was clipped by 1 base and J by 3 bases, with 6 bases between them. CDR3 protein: CAISELRDYGYTF. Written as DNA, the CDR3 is TGTGCCATCAGTGAGTTGAGGGACTATGGCTACACCTTC.

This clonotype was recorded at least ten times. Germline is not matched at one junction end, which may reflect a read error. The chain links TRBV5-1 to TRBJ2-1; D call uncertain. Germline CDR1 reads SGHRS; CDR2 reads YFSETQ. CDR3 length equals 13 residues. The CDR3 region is CASSLDSYNEQFF. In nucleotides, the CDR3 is TGTGCCAGCAGCTTGGACTCCTACAATGAGCAGTTCTTC. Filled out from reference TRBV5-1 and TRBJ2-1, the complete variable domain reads KAGVTQTPRYLIKTRGQQVTLSCSPISGHRSVSWYQQTPGQGLQFLFEYFSETQRNKGNFPGRFSGRQFSNSRSEMNVSTLELGDSALYLCASSLDSYNEQFFGPGTRLTVL.

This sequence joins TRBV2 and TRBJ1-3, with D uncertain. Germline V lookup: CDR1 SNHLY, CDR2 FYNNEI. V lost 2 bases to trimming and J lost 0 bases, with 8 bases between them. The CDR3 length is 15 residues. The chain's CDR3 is CASSESSFSGNTIYF. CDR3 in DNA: TGTGCCAGCAGTGAATCCAGCTTCTCTGGAAACACCATATATTTT.

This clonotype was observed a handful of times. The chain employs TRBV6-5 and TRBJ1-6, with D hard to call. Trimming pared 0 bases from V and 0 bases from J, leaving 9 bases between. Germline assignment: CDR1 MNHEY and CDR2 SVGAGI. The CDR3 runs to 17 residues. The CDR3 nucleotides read TGTGCCAGCAGTTACTCAGCGGTGGACTCCTATAATTCACCCCTCCACTTT. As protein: CASSYSAVDSYNSPLHF.

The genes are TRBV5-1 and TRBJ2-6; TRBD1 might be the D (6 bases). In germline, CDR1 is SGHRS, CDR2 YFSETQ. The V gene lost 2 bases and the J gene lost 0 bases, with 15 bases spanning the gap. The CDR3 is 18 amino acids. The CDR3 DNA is TGCGCCAGCAGCTTACTAGTGGGGGCCCGCTCTGGGGCCAACGTCCTGACTTTC. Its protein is CASSLLVGARSGANVLTF.

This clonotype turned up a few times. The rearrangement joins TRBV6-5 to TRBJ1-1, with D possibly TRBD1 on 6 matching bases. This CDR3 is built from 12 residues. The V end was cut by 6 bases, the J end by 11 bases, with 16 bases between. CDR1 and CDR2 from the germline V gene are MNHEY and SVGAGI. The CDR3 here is CASRTYQGSAFF. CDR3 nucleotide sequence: TGTGCCAGCAGGACTTACCAGGGGAGCGCTTTCTTT.